This T cell receptor (beta chain) is from a study of memory CD4+ T cells and cytomegalovirus serostatus. Study-level background: Healthy Belgian adult donors included nine or ten CMV-positive and some 24 CMV-negative people. General observations from the study: Median bootstrapped AUC for CMV status was about 0.95 originally, 0.9 to 0.93 US-trained. Of 150 to 200 reported CMV TCRbeta sequences, 60 to 85 were found in memory CD4+ repertoires.

This clone has a handful of counts. Its antigen is currently unknown. TCRdb's copy holds only in-frame clones and misses some; the assay was immunoSEQ multiplex PCR. The table has 50,000 or so clones, around four fifths seen once. This CDR3 contains 15 residues. J was trimmed by 12 bases and V by 3 bases; bases with no gene match: 10. Germline V gene data show CDR1 as SGHAT and CDR2 as FQNNGV. Single viable CD3+CD4+CD8-CD45RO+ cells were sorted as the memory CD4+ T cells. The sample taken for sequencing was memory CD4+ T cells from blood. This receptor was obtained from an adult in good health and CMV-seropositive. The chain has TRBV11-2 and TRBJ2-1, with 11 bases identical to TRBD2. The chain's CDR3 is CASSLRRGLAERQFF. The CDR3 DNA is TGTGCCAGCAGCTTGAGGCGGGGACTAGCGGAGAGGCAGTTCTTC. The whole variable domain, filled in from reference TRBV11-2 and TRBJ2-1, reads EAGVAQSPRYKIIEKRQSVAFWCNPISGHATLYWYQQILGQGPKLLIQFQNNGVVDDSQLPKDRFSAERLKGVDSTLKIQPAKLEDSAVYLCASSLRRGLAERQFFGPGTRLTVL.